This T cell receptor beta chain was recorded in a study of OX40 agonist ivuxolimab in advanced cancers. About the research overall: With a range of about 23 to 90, age averaged 60 years, and 75% to 90% were male.

Trimming cost V 1 base and J 4 bases, with 14 bases left between them. The length of the CDR3 is 16 residues. CDR1 is MGHRA, CDR2 YSYEKL, per germline. Clones were sequenced by immunoSEQ multiplex PCR, and TCRdb holds only the in-frame ones, with some missing. Found here are roughly 25,000 clones, 85% to 90% of them singletons; the top ten hold less than 50%. Study-wide findings and caveats: Certain nonresponding patients likewise had low normalized T-cell clonal expansion.

This clone was counted once. What it binds is not known. This clonotype originated in an adult with an advanced solid tumor such as melanoma, head and neck, liver or kidney cancer. J is TRBJ1-5 and V is TRBV4-1; weak D call: TRBD1 (5 bases). Here the sequenced sample was CD4+ or CD8+ T cells sorted from blood, taken in a trial of the OX40 agonist ivuxolimab. CDR3 nucleotide sequence: TGCGCCAGCAGCCAAGCCGAGGGGTTAAGGAATCAGCCCCAGCATTTT. Protein sequence: CASSQAEGLRNQPQHF.